This TCR beta chain was found in a study of blood T cells in healthy people across ages. In the study overall: With template switching, about one barcoded beta molecule was captured per two T cells.

PCR was performed a second time for roughly 6 to 12 cycles using a sample-barcoded 5' primer and a J-beta primer mix. TCRdb redid the calling of the 5' RACE reads with MiXCR, one entry per CDR3 protein. Here the sample spans 1.2 million to 1.5 million distinct CDR3 sequences, 45% to 70% being singletons. The trim removed 5 bases at V and 1 base at J, leaving 19 bases unmatched. CDR3 length: 19 residues. Germline CDR1 reads SEHNR; CDR2 reads FQNEAQ (reference sequence). The chain combines TRBV7-9 with TRBJ2-5, with 7 bases matching TRBD1. The receptor's source is a man younger than 35 in good health. Sample: blood. The CDR3 region is CASSPPTGEQGSLQETQYF. The DNA for the CDR3 is TGTGCCAGCAGCCCTCCGACGGGTGAACAGGGGTCCCTCCAAGAGACCCAGTACTTC.